This T cell receptor beta chain was profiled in a study of T cells in Graves' hyperthyroidism and ophthalmopathy. Authors of the study amplified TCR beta CDR3 regions from RNA transcripts. TCR CDR3 regions were first amplified by RT-PCR with HTBI primers. Using its own MiXCR run on the multiplex PCR reads, TCRdb lists one record per CDR3 protein. The data show a few hundred thousand distinct CDR3 sequences, roughly 13% seen once. This CDR3 has 16 residues. Germline CDR1 SGHRS, CDR2 YFSETQ. V gave up 3 bases and J gave up 4 bases; unmatched junction bases: 11. In making diagnoses, clinical symptoms, serum thyroxine and TRAb, thyroid ultrasound and orbital computed tomography were all used.

What was sequenced was blood. This clonotype originated in a woman in her forties with Graves' ophthalmopathy. The chain recombines TRBV5-1 with TRBJ1-2; 8 bases are a match to TRBD1. CDR3 nucleotides: TGCGCCAGCAGCTCGGGGACAGGAGGCACTCCCTATGGCTACACCTTC. It codes for CASSSGTGGTPYGYTF.